These T cell receptor beta chains were read from a single sample in a study of T cell changes during pregnancy in multiple sclerosis. The table came from immunoSEQ multiplex PCR; TCRdb's copy has only in-frame clones and leaves some out. The sample holds around 60,000 clones, 85% to 95% seen once. Specimen: CD8+ T cells from peripheral blood mononuclear cells, collected in the third trimester of pregnancy. These TCRs come from a female donor with multiple sclerosis, enrolled in a pregnancy study. The CDR3 runs from the conserved cysteine through the conserved F or W. Fields, in order: V gene, clone size, J gene, D gene, CDR3 length, CDR3 protein, CDR3 DNA. D genes are given only for firm matches. Rows may omit the clone size; those that give it use once, few, many or a size class.

V: TRBV28
size: NA
J: TRBJ2-5
D: TRBD2
length: 16
CDR3: CASTYVPLAGEETQYF
DNA: TGTGCCAGCACCTATGTACCGCTAGCGGGAGAAGAGACCCAGTACTTC

V: TRBV5-4
size: NA
J: TRBJ2-1
D: NA
length: 12
CDR3: CASSLNLWEQFF
DNA: TGTGCCAGCAGCTTGAACCTATGGGAGCAGTTCTTC

V: TRBV5-6
size: NA
J: TRBJ1-5
D: TRBD1
length: 17
CDR3: CASSSGSGTGAGQPQHF
DNA: TGTGCCAGCAGCTCGGGCTCCGGGACAGGGGCCGGTCAGCCCCAGCATTTT

V: TRBV5-1
size: NA
J: TRBJ2-1
D: NA
length: 13
CDR3: CASSSGEADEQFF
DNA: TGCGCCAGCAGCTCTGGGGAGGCGGATGAGCAGTTCTTC

V: TRBV11-2
size: NA
J: TRBJ2-7
D: TRBD2
length: 16
CDR3: CASSLDWGGSGSEQYF
DNA: TGTGCCAGCAGCTTAGATTGGGGGGGAAGTGGGTCCGAGCAGTACTTC

V: TRBV7-9
size: NA
J: TRBJ1-4
D: NA
length: 15
CDR3: CASSLDQDPNEKLFF
DNA: TGTGCCAGCAGCTTAGATCAGGATCCTAATGAAAAACTGTTTTTT

V: TRBV7-8
size: NA
J: TRBJ2-7
D: TRBD2
length: 18
CDR3: CASSLGYPSGPTSDEQYF
DNA: TGTGCCAGCAGCTTAGGGTACCCTAGCGGGCCGACGAGCGACGAGCAGTACTTC

V: TRBV6-1
size: NA
J: TRBJ2-7
D: NA
length: 13
CDR3: CASTTELANEQYF
DNA: TGTGCCAGCACCACGGAGCTTGCCAACGAGCAGTACTTC

V: TRBV27
size: NA
J: TRBJ1-1
D: NA
length: 14
CDR3: CASSLGALNTEAFF
DNA: TGTGCCAGCAGTTTAGGGGCGTTGAACACTGAAGCTTTCTTT

V: TRBV7-9
size: NA
J: TRBJ1-5
D: NA
length: 15
CDR3: CASSRGGGRNQPQHF
DNA: TGTGCCAGCAGCCGGGGGGGAGGTCGCAATCAGCCCCAGCATTTT

V: TRBV7-9
size: NA
J: TRBJ2-7
D: TRBD1
length: 14
CDR3: CASSLGTGDHEQYF
DNA: TGTGCCAGCAGCTTAGGGACAGGGGACCACGAGCAGTACTTC

V: TRBV6-4
size: NA
J: TRBJ2-1
D: TRBD2
length: 16
CDR3: CASSGSSGGDYNEQFF
DNA: TGTGCCAGCAGTGGGTCTAGCGGGGGAGACTACAATGAGCAGTTCTTC

V: TRBV4-1
size: NA
J: TRBJ2-5
D: NA
length: 15
CDR3: CASSQAPGLQETQYF
DNA: TGCGCCAGCAGCCAAGCACCGGGACTCCAAGAGACCCAGTACTTC

V: TRBV6-1
size: NA
J: TRBJ2-7
D: NA
length: 10
CDR3: CATLAYEQYF
DNA: TGTGCCACCCTGGCTTACGAGCAGTACTTC

V: TRBV5-4
size: NA
J: TRBJ2-3
D: NA
length: 15
CDR3: CASSLEVAHTDTQYF
DNA: TGTGCCAGCAGCTTGGAAGTAGCGCACACAGATACGCAGTATTTT

V: TRBV6-4
size: few
J: TRBJ2-1
D: TRBD1
length: 15
CDR3: CASSDGTGDYNEQFF
DNA: TGTGCCAGCAGTGACGGGACAGGGGATTACAATGAGCAGTTCTTC

V: TRBV11-2
size: NA
J: TRBJ2-7
D: TRBD2
length: 14
CDR3: CASSVSGSSYEQYF
DNA: TGTGCCAGCAGCGTTAGCGGGAGCTCCTACGAGCAGTACTTC

V: TRBV4-1
size: NA
J: TRBJ2-7
D: TRBD2
length: 15
CDR3: CASSQVLAGGWEQYF
DNA: TGCGCCAGCAGCCAAGTCCTAGCGGGAGGGTGGGAGCAGTACTTC